The 31 T cell receptor beta chains in this list originate from one sample, sequenced in a study of blood T cell repertoires in COVID-19. Only in-frame clones appear in the TCRdb table, and some are missing; sequencing was by immunoSEQ multiplex PCR. The sample lists around 70,000 clones, roughly 91% occurring once. Source material: peripheral blood. The receptors were sampled from a woman aged 18-30 years with acute or convalescent COVID-19.

The CDR3 bases are TGTGCCAGCAGCTTAGGCGTCAACGAGCAGTACTTC. It codes for CASSLGVNEQYF. J is TRBJ2-7 and V is TRBV7-9; the D is unclear. The germline V and J ends were trimmed by 1 base and 5 bases, with 6 bases remaining between them. Germline V gene data show CDR1 as SEHNR and CDR2 as FQNEAQ (reference sequence). CDR3 length: 12 amino acids.

The gene calls are TRBV18 and TRBJ1-1, with 7 bases matching TRBD1. Germline CDR1 and CDR2: KGHSH and LQKENI. V was pared by 1 base and J by 2 bases, with 7 bases of the junction left unmatched. The CDR3 is 16 amino acids. CDR3 in amino acids: CASSPRTGARNTEAFF. In DNA, the CDR3 is TGTGCCAGCTCACCACGAACAGGGGCACGTAACACTGAAGCTTTCTTT.

The V gene is TRBV2, the J gene TRBJ2-1; a weak D match, TRBD1 (5 bases). CDR1 is SNHLY and CDR2 is FYNNEI in the germline V gene. The V and J ends lost 7 bases and 0 bases respectively, with 13 bases between them. The CDR3 contains 15 residues. The CDR3 nucleotides are TGTGCCAGCACGGCCGGGCAGGGCTCCTACAATGAGCAGTTCTTC. Residues: CASTAGQGSYNEQFF.

DNA for the CDR3: TGTGCCATCAGTGAGGCGCCCAGGGAGGTGAACACTGAAGCTTTCTTT. Translated, it gives CAISEAPREVNTEAFF. The chain combines TRBV10-3 with TRBJ1-1; maybe TRBD1 (5 bases). This CDR3 region has 16 residues. Germline assignment: CDR1 ENHRY and CDR2 SYGVKD. V was pared by 2 bases and J by 0 bases, with 13 bases between.

The chain couples TRBV10-3 to TRBJ2-1; 11 bases are a match to TRBD2. Germline V lookup: CDR1 ENHRY, CDR2 SYGVKD. With 6 bases clipped from V and 1 base from J, the junction kept 11 bases outside the gene matches. The CDR3 is made up of 18 amino acids. CDR3 amino acids: CAIRASGLAEVSYNEQFF. DNA of the CDR3: TGTGCCATCAGGGCGTCGGGACTAGCGGAAGTTTCCTACAATGAGCAGTTCTTC.

The chain is built from TRBV7-9 and TRBJ1-1, with 8 bases aligning to TRBD1. The CDR3 loop spans 14 amino acids. The germline CDR1 and CDR2 sequences are SEHNR and FQNEAQ (reference sequence). The V segment lost 5 bases and the J segment 0 bases; nucleotides outside the gene matches: 2. The CDR3 sequence is CASSEGQVNTEAFF. DNA of the CDR3: TGTGCCAGCAGCGAGGGACAGGTGAACACTGAAGCTTTCTTT.

The V call is TRBV18, the J call TRBJ2-1, with TRBD1 matching over 7 bases. V was clipped by 6 bases and J by 1 base; unmatched bases: 9. Germline CDR1 and CDR2: KGHSH and LQKENI. The CDR3 has 16 amino acids. The CDR3 DNA reads TGTGCCAGCTCGCCAGGACAGGATCCTTCCTACAATGAGCAGTTCTTC. It encodes CASSPGQDPSYNEQFF.

V is TRBV15 and J is TRBJ1-1; 12 bases align to TRBD1. Losses at the gene ends were 3 bases for V and 9 bases for J; bases not matched to a gene: 11. CDR3 length equals 16 residues. CDR1 and CDR2 (germline): LNHNV, YYDKDF (reference sequence). The chain's CDR3 is CATSSPNSGTGGKAFF. As DNA, the CDR3 is TGTGCCACCAGCAGCCCAAATTCCGGGACAGGGGGCAAAGCTTTCTTT.

J is TRBJ1-5 and V is TRBV30; 7 positions agree with TRBD1. The CDR3 covers 15 residues. The J segment lost 6 bases and the V segment lost 0 bases, leaving 8 bases of the junction unmatched. Germline CDR1 GTSNPN, CDR2 SVGIG (reference sequence). CDR3 in DNA: TGTGCCTGGAGTGTACGAGGGGGCTGGGGTCAGCCCCAGCATTTT. Its translation is CAWSVRGGWGQPQHF.

The CDR3: CASSFTDGTQGEQYF. The CDR3 DNA reads as TGTGCCAGCAGCTTTACCGATGGGACACAGGGCGAGCAGTACTTC. The chain employs TRBV9 and TRBJ2-7, with D tentatively TRBD1 (6 bases). Germline assignment: CDR1 SGDLS and CDR2 YYNGEE. This CDR3 is built from 15 residues. With 4 bases removed from V and 6 bases from J, the gap between germline ends came to 20 bases.

This clone is labeled as medium-sized. This chain connects TRBV29-1 to TRBJ2-7; tentatively, D is TRBD2 (6 bases). This CDR3 is 13 amino acids long. CDR1 and CDR2 from the germline V gene are SQVTM and ANQGSEA. The V end was cut by 5 bases, the J end by 6 bases, with 17 bases between. CDR3 protein: CSVSWGTRGEQYF. CDR3 bases: TGCAGCGTTAGTTGGGGGACTCGTGGCGAGCAGTACTTC.

The chain links TRBV9 to TRBJ1-1; 11 nucleotides align to TRBD1. Looked up from germline, CDR1 is SGDLS and CDR2 is YYNGEE. With V trimmed by 3 bases and J by 4 bases, 5 bases remained unmatched. The CDR3 totals 15 residues. CDR3 region: CASSDGTGGITEAFF. The CDR3 region has the DNA TGTGCCAGCAGCGACGGGACAGGGGGAATCACTGAAGCTTTCTTT.

V is TRBV28 and J is TRBJ1-4, with TRBD1 identical over 8 bases. Trimming at V came to 6 bases and at J to 7 bases, leaving 10 bases not matched to a gene. In germline, CDR1 is MDHEN, CDR2 SYDVKM. CDR3 length: 15 amino acids. CDR3 DNA: TGTGCCAGCAGAAGAATCCAGGGGGCAGGTGAAAAACTGTTTTTT. Translation gives CASRRIQGAGEKLFF.

V gene TRBV11-2 combines with J gene TRBJ2-3; TRBD2 matches at 14 bases. Germline-derived CDR1 and CDR2 are SGHAT and FQNNGV. V lost 4 bases and J lost 3; bases outside the gene matches: 12. The CDR3 contains 19 residues. Here the CDR3 DNA reads TGTGCCAGCAGCTCCTACGGGACTAGCGGGAGCCCTTCAACAGATACGCAGTATTTT. Its protein is CASSSYGTSGSPSTDTQYF.

V usage is TRBV13 and J usage is TRBJ1-6; D gene ambiguous. In germline, CDR1 is PRHDT, CDR2 FYEKMQ (reference sequence). The CDR3 is 12 amino acids. The germline V and J ends were trimmed by 7 bases and 14 bases, with 15 bases remaining between them. The CDR3 region has the DNA TGTGCCAGCACTAATTCGGGTCGGGCCCTCCACTTT. Amino acid sequence: CASTNSGRALHF.

V usage is TRBV7-2 and J usage is TRBJ2-7, with 11 bases identical to TRBD1. Trimming took 4 bases from V and 5 from J; bases not matched to a gene: 4. CDR1 and CDR2 (germline): SGHTA, FQGNSA. The CDR3 spans 14 residues. DNA for the CDR3: TGTGCCAGCAGCTACCGGGACAGGGGGAACGAGCAGTACTTC. This sequence encodes CASSYRDRGNEQYF.

The chain carries TRBV2 and TRBJ1-6; D gene uncertain. The CDR3 contains 13 residues. In germline, CDR1 is SNHLY, CDR2 FYNNEI. V dropped 8 bases and J dropped 4 bases, with 9 bases sitting between them. CDR3 residues: CASSPGYNSPLHF. The CDR3 DNA follows: TGTGCCAGCTCCCCCGGGTATAATTCACCCCTCCACTTT.

The chain joins TRBV3-1 (or the pseudogene TRBV3-2) to TRBJ1-1, with 7 bases aligning to TRBD1. This CDR3 contains 14 residues. V was clipped by 4 bases and J by 1 base; unmatched bases: 3. From germline, CDR1 is LGHDT and CDR2 YNNKEL (reference sequence). In nucleotides, the CDR3 is TGTGCCAGCAGCCCGTGGACAGGGAACACTGAAGCTTTCTTT. Its translation is CASSPWTGNTEAFF.

The chain carries TRBV18 and TRBJ2-5; D is possibly TRBD2 (7 bases). The CDR3 is 15 residues long. Germline CDR1 KGHSH, CDR2 LQKENI. V was trimmed by 6 bases and J by 2 bases, leaving 16 bases between them. CDR3 coding DNA: TGTGCCAGCTCGGGGGGGGCTACGACTCAAGAGACCCAGTACTTC. It specifies CASSGGATTQETQYF.

This sequence joins TRBV5-1 and TRBJ1-1; 9 bases fit TRBD1. CDR3 length: 13 amino acids. Germline V CDR1 and CDR2: SGHRS, YFSETQ. Losses at the gene ends were 5 bases for V and 1 base for J; bases not matched to a gene: 0. This CDR3 reads CASRGQGNTEAFF. DNA of the CDR3: TGCGCCAGCAGGGGACAGGGGAACACTGAAGCTTTCTTT.

This rearrangement joins TRBV11-2 to TRBJ2-3; no clear D. Germline CDR1 is SGHAT and CDR2 is FQNNGV. V was trimmed by 2 bases and J by 0 bases, leaving 12 bases between them. CDR3 size: 16 residues. CDR3 in DNA: TGTGCCAGCAGCTTAATCGCGGTAACTAGCACAGATACGCAGTATTTT. It translates to CASSLIAVTSTDTQYF.

This chain joins TRBV7-2 and TRBJ2-7, with 9 bases identical to TRBD1. Unmatched junction bases numbered 10, after V lost 0 bases and J lost 7 bases. Germline V gene lookup returns CDR1 SGHTA and CDR2 FQGNSA. This CDR3 is built from 16 residues. Here the CDR3 reads CASSLAFGTGLVEQYF. The CDR3 bases are TGTGCCAGCAGCTTAGCGTTTGGGACAGGGTTGGTGGAGCAGTACTTC.

The chain joins TRBV10-3 to TRBJ2-1, with TRBD1 as a possible D gene (5 bases). CDR3 size: 12 residues. Germline V gives CDR1 ENHRY, CDR2 SYGVKD. The ends were cut back, 2 bases at V and 10 bases at J, with 9 bases in the middle. CDR3 amino acids: CAISEVTGEQFF. CDR3 nucleotide sequence: TGTGCCATCAGTGAGGTCACAGGAGAGCAGTTCTTC.

This chain uses TRBV7-9 with TRBJ2-7, with 11 nucleotides matching TRBD2. Germline V gives CDR1 SEHNR, CDR2 FQNEAQ (reference sequence). The CDR3 contains 16 residues. V gave up 5 bases and J gave up 3 bases; unmatched junction bases: 9. The CDR3 sequence is CASSTLSGTSGYEQYF. The CDR3 coding sequence is TGTGCCAGCAGCACCCTATCTGGGACTAGCGGCTACGAGCAGTACTTC.

V and J are TRBV6-1 and TRBJ1-4; 7 bases line up with TRBD1. The V and J ends lost 4 bases and 2 bases, in that order; junction bases with no gene match: 4. The CDR3 extends over 15 amino acids. Germline V gene data show CDR1 as MNHNS and CDR2 as SASEGT. The CDR3 here is CASSAATGTNEKLFF. The CDR3 DNA is TGTGCCAGCAGTGCAGCGACAGGGACTAATGAAAAACTGTTTTTT.

The V call is TRBV5-6, the J call TRBJ2-3, with D possibly being TRBD1 (6 bases). The germline V gene has CDR1 SGHDT and CDR2 YYEEEE. Trimming shortened V by 2 bases and J by 1 base, and 11 bases separated the two germline ends. This CDR3 spans 15 amino acids. The CDR3 coding sequence is TGTGCCAGCAGCTTCGAGGGGGTGGGCACAGATACGCAGTATTTT. Translating gives CASSFEGVGTDTQYF.

The chain carries TRBV5-5 and TRBJ2-2; 8 nucleotides line up with TRBD1. The length of the CDR3 is 18 residues. V shed 4 bases, J shed 3 bases, and the junction held 14 bases outside the gene matches. Germline loops: CDR1 SGHKS, CDR2 YYEKEE (reference sequence). As DNA, the CDR3 is TGTGCCAGCAGCATCGGAACAAAGGTGACAGGGGACACCGGGGAGCTGTTTTTT. This gives the protein CASSIGTKVTGDTGELFF. Using reference TRBV5-5 and TRBJ2-2 for the parts outside the CDR3, the full variable domain is DAGVTQSPTHLIKTRGQQVTLRCSPISGHKSVSWYQQVLGQGPQFIFQYYEKEERGRGNFPDRFSARQFPNYSSELNVNALLLGDSALYLCASSIGTKVTGDTGELFFGEGSRLTVL.

The rearrangement uses TRBV30 and TRBJ2-1; possibly TRBD2 for D (6 bases). The CDR3 spans 13 residues. Germline V gene data show CDR1 as GTSNPN and CDR2 as SVGIG (reference sequence). Between the trimmed V and J ends, which lost 4 bases and 2 bases, there was a span of 9 bases. The CDR3 here is CAWKRGTYNEQFF. CDR3 in DNA: TGTGCCTGGAAACGGGGGACCTACAATGAGCAGTTCTTC.

This sequence joins TRBV7-6 and TRBJ2-2, with D possibly TRBD1 on 5 matching bases. The CDR3 sequence is 16 residues long. The V end was cut by 5 bases, the J end by 4 bases, with 17 bases between. Germline V lookup: CDR1 SGHVS, CDR2 FNYEAQ. CDR3 in DNA: TGTGCCAGCAGCCGCCAGGGTCCTGCGGTCACCGGGGAGCTGTTTTTT. Translating gives CASSRQGPAVTGELFF.

V usage is TRBV30 and J usage is TRBJ1-4, with D perhaps TRBD1 (5 bases). The germline CDR1 and CDR2 sequences are GTSNPN and SVGIG (reference sequence). This CDR3 comprises 13 residues. The ends were cut back, 4 bases at V and 4 bases at J, with 10 bases in the middle. The CDR3 loop reads CAWTTGFNEKLFF. As DNA, the CDR3 is TGTGCCTGGACCACAGGATTTAATGAAAAACTGTTTTTT.

V and J are TRBV5-6 and TRBJ2-1; a weak D match, TRBD2 (7 bases). The CDR3 extends over 14 amino acids. Per the germline V gene, CDR1 is SGHDT and CDR2 is YYEEEE. Trimming took 4 bases from V and 6 from J, leaving 14 bases between them. The CDR3 DNA sequence: TGTGCCAGCAGCCCCTGGGGGGGGGCCAATGAGCAGTTCTTC. Protein sequence: CASSPWGGANEQFF.